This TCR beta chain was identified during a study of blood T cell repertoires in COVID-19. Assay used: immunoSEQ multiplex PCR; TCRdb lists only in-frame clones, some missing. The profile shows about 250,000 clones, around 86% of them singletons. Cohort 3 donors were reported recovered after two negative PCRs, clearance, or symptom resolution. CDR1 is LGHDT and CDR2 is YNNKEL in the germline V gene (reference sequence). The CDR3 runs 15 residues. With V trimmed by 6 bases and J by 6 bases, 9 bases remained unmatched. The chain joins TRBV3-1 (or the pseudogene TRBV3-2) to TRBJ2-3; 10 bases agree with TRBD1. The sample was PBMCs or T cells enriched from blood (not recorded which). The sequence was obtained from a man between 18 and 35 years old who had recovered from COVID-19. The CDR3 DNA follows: TGTGCCAGCAGGCATTCGGGACAGGGGAACGATACGCAGTATTTT. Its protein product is CASRHSGQGNDTQYF.